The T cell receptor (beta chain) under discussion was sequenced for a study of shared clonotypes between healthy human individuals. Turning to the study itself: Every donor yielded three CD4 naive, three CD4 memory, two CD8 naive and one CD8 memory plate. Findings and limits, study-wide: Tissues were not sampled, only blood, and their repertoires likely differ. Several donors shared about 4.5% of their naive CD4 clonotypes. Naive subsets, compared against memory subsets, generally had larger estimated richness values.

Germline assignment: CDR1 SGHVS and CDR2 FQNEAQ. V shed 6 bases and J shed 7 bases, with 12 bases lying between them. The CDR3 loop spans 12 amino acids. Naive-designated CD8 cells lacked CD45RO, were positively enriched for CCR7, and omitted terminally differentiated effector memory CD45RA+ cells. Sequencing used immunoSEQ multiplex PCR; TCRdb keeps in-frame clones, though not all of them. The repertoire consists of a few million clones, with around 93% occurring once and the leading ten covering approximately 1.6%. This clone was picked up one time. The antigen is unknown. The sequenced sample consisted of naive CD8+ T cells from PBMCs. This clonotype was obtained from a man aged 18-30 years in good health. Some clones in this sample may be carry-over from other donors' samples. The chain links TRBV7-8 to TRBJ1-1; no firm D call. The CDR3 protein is CASSRRVSEAFF. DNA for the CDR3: TGTGCCAGCAGTCGGCGGGTCAGTGAAGCTTTCTTT.